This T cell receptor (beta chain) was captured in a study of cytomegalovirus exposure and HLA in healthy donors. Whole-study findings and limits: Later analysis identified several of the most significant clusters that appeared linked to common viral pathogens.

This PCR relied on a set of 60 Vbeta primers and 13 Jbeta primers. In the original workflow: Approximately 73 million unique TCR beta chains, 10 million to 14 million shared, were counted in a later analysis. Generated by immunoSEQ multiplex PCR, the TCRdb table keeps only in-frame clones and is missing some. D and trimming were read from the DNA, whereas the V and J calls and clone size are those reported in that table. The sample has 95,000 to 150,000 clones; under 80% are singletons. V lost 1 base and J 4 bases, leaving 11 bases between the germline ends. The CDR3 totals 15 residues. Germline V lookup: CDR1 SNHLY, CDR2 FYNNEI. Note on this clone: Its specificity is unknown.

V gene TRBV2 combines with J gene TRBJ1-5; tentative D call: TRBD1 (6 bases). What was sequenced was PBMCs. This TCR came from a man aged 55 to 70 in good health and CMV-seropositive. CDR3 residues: CASSEESGENQPQHF. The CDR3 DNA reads TGTGCCAGCAGTGAAGAATCAGGGGAAAATCAGCCCCAGCATTTT.